This T cell receptor (beta chain) emerged from a study of OX40 agonist ivuxolimab in advanced cancers. About the investigation overall: Ivuxolimab, which targeted the costimulatory receptor OX40 (CD134), was an agonistic, fully human IgG2 monoclonal antibody. Intravenous ivuxolimab was administered to patients every 2 weeks at six dose levels: 0.01, 0.1, 0.3, 1.5, 3 and 10 mg/kg. Of the 50 or so patients in dose escalation, 19 had hepatocellular carcinoma, approximately 15 had melanoma, 9 had renal cell carcinoma and 9 had head and neck cancer. A male proportion of around 81% and a mean age of around 60 years, ranging from about 20 to 79, were recorded for the dose-escalation cohort. Patients were allowed to have had prior anti-PD-1, anti-PD-L1 or anti-CTLA-4 therapy, and more than 30% of the dose-escalation patients had previously received checkpoint inhibitors. Three dose-escalation patients achieved partial responses, one with hepatocellular carcinoma and two with cutaneous melanoma. Peripheral TCRbeta sequencing was intended to test whether TCR sequence diversity was altered and clonal T-cell expansion was caused by ivuxolimab. The paper describes the monotherapy dose-escalation part (N ≈ 52 patients) of the phase I trial of ivuxolimab. The full study reports these points: The antigen specificity of the peripheral T cells that underwent clonal expansion was not determined. Low levels of normalized T-cell clonal expansion were also shown by some nonresponding patients. At doses from 0.1 to 3.0 mg/kg, clonal expansion was seen in both CD4+ and CD8+ blood T cells between baseline and week 6. After ivuxolimab, CD8+ T cells had more expanded clones than CD4+ T cells on average. In the 0.1-3.0 mg/kg groups, partial responders were among the patients with the lowest normalized peripheral clonal expansion, particularly in CD8+ T cells.

The trial excluded patients who had a history of autoimmune disease or who were on systemic immunosuppression. Peripheral blood for TCR sequencing was drawn from every dose cohort at baseline, at cycle 4 day 1 and at cycle 7 day 1. Samples were obtained from an open-label, multicenter, first-in-human phase I dose-escalation trial of ivuxolimab. The trial enrolled adults with locally advanced or metastatic head and neck squamous cell, hepatocellular, melanoma or renal cell carcinoma. Before TCR sequencing, CD4+ T cells and CD8+ T cells from peripheral blood were sorted into separate populations. To sequence the TCRbeta CDR3 region, genomic DNA was isolated from the sorted cells. TCRbeta CDR3 regions were sequenced using the immunoSEQ Assay. Sourced from immuneACCESS, this table was stored by TCRdb with only in-frame sequences that have V and J called. A share of the clones is absent; for the studies checked, an unresolved V gene accounts for under half, and the remainder has no known explanation. This sample comprises more than 85,000 clones, 75% to 95% of them detected only once. About 1.6% of the sample comes from the top ten.

With regard to this clone: Which antigen it targets is not known. Within one base of it there is no much larger clone, and no base qualities were kept.

From the cysteine up to the phenylalanine, the CDR3 has a length of 16 residues. Kept here is only the CDR3 DNA, which spans 48 bases and is read in frame from base 1. As encoded in the germline V gene (reference sequence), CDR1 is PRHDT while CDR2 is FYEKMQ. V loses 4 bases, J loses 11 bases, and the germline ends lie 26 bases apart. The chain links TRBV13 with TRBJ1-1; possibly the D gene is TRBD1, per 5 matching bases. The receptor was derived from an adult with an advanced solid tumor such as melanoma, head and neck, liver or kidney cancer. The specimen comprised CD4+ or CD8+ T cells sorted from blood, sampled in a trial of the OX40 agonist ivuxolimab. The DNA sequence follows: TGTGCCAGCAGCTCCCTTTATGGGGCTCTCGGCGGTGGGGCTTTCTTT. Its protein product is CASSSLYGALGGGAFF.